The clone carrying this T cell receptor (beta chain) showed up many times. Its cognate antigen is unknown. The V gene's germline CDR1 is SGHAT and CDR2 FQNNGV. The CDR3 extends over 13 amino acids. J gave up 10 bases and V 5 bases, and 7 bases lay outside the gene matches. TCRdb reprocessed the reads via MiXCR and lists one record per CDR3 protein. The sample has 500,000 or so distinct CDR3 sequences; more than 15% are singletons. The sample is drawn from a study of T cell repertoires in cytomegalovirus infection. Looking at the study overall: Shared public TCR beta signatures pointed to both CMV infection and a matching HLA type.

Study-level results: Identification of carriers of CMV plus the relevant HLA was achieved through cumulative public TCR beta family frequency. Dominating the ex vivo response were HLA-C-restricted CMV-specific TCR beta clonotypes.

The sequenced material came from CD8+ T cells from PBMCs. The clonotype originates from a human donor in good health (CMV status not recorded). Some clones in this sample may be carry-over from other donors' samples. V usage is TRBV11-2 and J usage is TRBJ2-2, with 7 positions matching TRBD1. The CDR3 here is CASSRQGVPELFF. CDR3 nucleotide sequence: TGTGCCAGCAGCCGCCAGGGGGTCCCGGAGCTGTTTTTT.